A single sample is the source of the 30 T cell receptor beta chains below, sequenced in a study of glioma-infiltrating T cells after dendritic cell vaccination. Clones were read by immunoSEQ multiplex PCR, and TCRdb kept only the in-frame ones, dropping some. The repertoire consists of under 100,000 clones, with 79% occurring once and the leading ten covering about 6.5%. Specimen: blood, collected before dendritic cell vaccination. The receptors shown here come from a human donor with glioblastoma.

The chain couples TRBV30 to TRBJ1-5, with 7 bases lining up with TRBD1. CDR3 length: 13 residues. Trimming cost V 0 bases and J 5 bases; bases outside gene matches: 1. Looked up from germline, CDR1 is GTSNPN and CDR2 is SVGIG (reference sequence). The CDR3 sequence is CAWSVGTDQPQHF. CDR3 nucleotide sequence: TGTGCCTGGAGTGTGGGGACAGATCAGCCCCAGCATTTT.

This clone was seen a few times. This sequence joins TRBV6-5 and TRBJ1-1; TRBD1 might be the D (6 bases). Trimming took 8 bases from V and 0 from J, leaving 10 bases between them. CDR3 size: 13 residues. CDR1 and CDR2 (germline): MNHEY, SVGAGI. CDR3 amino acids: CASFGQMNTEAFF. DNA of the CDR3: TGTGCCAGCTTCGGACAGATGAACACTGAAGCTTTCTTT.

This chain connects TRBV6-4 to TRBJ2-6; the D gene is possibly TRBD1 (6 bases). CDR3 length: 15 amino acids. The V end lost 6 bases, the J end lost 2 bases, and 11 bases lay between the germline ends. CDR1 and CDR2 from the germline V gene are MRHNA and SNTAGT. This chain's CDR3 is CASRGDRTGANVLTF. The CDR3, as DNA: TGTGCCAGCAGGGGCGACAGGACTGGGGCCAACGTCCTGACTTTC.

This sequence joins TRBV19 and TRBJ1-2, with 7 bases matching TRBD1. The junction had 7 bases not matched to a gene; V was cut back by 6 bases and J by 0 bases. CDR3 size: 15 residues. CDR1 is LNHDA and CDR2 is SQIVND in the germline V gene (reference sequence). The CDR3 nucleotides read TGTGCCAGTAGCCTGGGGACAGCCACTAACTATGGCTACACCTTC. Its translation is CASSLGTATNYGYTF.

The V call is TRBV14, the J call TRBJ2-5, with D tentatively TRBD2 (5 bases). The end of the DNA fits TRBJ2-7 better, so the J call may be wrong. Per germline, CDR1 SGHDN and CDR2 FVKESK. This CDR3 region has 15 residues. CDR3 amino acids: CASSQMPSSSYEQYF. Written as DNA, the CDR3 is TGTGCCAGCAGCCAAATGCCTAGCAGTTCGTACGAGCAGTACTTC.

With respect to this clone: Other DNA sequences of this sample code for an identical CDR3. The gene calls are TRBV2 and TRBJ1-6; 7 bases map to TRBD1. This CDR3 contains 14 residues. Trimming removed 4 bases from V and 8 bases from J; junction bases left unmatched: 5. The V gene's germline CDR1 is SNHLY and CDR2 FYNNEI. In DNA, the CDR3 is TGTGCCAGCAGTGTAGAGGGGGCGGATTCACCCCTCCACTTT. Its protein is CASSVEGADSPLHF.

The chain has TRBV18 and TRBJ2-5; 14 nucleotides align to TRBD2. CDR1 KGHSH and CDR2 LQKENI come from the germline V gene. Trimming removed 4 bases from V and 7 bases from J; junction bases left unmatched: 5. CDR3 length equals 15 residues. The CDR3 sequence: CASSLGLAGDGTQYF. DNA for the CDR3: TGTGCCAGCTCACTGGGACTAGCGGGGGACGGGACCCAGTACTTC.

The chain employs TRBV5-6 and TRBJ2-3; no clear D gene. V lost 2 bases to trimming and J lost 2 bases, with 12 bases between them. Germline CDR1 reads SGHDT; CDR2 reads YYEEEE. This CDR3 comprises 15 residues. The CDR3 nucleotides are TGTGCCAGCAGCTTAGTGGTCCAGAACACAGATACGCAGTATTTT. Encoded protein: CASSLVVQNTDTQYF.

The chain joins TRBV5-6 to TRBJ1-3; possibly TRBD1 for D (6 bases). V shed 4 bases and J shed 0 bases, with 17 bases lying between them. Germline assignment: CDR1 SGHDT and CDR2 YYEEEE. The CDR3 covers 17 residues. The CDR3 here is CASSPVQGSASGNTIYF. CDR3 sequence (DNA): TGTGCCAGCAGCCCAGTACAGGGTTCGGCCTCTGGAAACACCATATATTTT.

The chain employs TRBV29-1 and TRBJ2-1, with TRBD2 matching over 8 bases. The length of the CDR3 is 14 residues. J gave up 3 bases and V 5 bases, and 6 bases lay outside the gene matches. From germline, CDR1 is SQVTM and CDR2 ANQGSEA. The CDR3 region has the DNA TGCAGCGTTTCGACTAGCGAGATCTACAATGAGCAGTTCTTC. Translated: CSVSTSEIYNEQFF.

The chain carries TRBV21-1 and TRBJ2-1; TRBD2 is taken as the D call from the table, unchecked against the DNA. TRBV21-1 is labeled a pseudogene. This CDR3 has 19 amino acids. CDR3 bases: TGTGCCAGCAGCAAAGGATTAGCGGGAGCGTTCGCCCCCTACAATGAGCAGTTCTTC. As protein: CASSKGLAGAFAPYNEQFF.

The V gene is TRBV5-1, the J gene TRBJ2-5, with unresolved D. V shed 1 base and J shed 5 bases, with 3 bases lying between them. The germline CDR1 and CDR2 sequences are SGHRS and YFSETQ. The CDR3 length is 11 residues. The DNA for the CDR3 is TGCGCCAGCAGCTTGTCGGAGACCCAGTACTTC. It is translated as CASSLSETQYF.

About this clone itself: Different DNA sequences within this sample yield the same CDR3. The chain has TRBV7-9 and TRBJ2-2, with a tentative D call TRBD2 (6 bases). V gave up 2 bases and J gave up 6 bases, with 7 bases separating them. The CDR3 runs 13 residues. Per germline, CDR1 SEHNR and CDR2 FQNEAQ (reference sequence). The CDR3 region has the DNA TGTGCCAGCAGCTTATCGGGGGCCGGGGAGCTGTTTTTT. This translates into CASSLSGAGELFF.

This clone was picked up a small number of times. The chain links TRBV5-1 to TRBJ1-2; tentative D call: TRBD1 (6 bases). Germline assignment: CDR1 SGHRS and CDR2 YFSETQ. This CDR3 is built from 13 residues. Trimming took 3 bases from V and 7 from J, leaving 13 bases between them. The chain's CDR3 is CASSSSGVGGYTF. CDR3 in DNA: TGCGCCAGCAGCTCTTCAGGGGTAGGTGGCTACACCTTC.

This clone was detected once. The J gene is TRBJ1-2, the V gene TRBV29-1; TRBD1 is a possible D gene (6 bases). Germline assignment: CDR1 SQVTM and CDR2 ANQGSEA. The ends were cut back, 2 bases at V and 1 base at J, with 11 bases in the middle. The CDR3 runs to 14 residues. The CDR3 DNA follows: TGCAGCGTTGAACTCGGGGGGCGTAACTATGGCTACACCTTC. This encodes CSVELGGRNYGYTF.

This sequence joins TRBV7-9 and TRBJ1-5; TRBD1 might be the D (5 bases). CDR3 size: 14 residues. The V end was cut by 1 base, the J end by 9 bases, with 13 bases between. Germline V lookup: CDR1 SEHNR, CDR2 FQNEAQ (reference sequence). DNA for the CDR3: TGTGCCAGCAGCTTAGGGGCAGGGCACTGGCCCCAGCATTTT. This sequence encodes CASSLGAGHWPQHF.

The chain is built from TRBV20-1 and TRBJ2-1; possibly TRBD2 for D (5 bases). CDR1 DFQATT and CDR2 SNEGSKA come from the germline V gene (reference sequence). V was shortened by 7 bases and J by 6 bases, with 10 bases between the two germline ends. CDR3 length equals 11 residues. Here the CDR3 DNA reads TGCAGTGGGAGGCCCTTCAATGAGCAGTTCTTC. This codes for CSGRPFNEQFF.

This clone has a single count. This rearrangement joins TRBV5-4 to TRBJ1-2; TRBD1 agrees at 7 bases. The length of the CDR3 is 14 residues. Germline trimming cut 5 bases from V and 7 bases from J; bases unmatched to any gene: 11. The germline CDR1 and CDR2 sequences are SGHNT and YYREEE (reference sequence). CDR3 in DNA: TGTGCCAGCAGTTTGCCCCAGGGGGTGGGTGGCTACACCTTC. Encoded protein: CASSLPQGVGGYTF.

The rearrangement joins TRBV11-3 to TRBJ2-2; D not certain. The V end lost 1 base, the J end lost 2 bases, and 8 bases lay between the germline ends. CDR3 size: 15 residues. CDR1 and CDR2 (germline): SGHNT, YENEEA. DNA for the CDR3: TGTGCCAGCAGCTTAGGGTACAGAAACACCGGGGAGCTGTTTTTT. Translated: CASSLGYRNTGELFF. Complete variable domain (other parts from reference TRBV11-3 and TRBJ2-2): EAGVVQSPRYKIIEKKQPVAFWCNPISGHNTLYWYLQNLGQGPELLIRYENEEAVDDSQLPKDRFSAERLKGVDSTLKIQPAELGDSAVYLCASSLGYRNTGELFFGEGSRLTVL.

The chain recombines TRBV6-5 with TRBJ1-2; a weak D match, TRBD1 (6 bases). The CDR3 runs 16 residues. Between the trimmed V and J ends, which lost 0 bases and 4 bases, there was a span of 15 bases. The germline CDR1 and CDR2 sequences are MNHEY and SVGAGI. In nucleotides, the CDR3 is TGTGCCAGCAGTTACTCGCTCCGGACAGCTGGCTATGGCTACACCTTC. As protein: CASSYSLRTAGYGYTF.

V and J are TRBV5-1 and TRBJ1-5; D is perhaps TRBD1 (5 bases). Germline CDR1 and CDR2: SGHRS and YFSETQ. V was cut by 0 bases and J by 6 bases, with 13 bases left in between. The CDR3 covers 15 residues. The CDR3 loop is CASSLAGGHAQPQHF. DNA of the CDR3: TGCGCCAGCAGCTTGGCGGGGGGTCACGCTCAGCCCCAGCATTTT.

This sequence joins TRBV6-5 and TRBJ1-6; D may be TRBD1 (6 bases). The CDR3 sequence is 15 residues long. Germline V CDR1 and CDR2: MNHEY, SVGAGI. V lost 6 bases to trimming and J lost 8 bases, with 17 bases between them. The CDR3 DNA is TGTGCCAGCAGAACAGGGTTAGCAGGATATTCACCCCTCCACTTT. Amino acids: CASRTGLAGYSPLHF.

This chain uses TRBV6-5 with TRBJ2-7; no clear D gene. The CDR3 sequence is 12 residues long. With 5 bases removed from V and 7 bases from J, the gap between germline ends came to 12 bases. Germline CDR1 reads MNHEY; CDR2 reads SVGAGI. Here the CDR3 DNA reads TGTGCCAGCAGTCGCGGTCTCGGGGAGCAGTACTTC. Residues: CASSRGLGEQYF.

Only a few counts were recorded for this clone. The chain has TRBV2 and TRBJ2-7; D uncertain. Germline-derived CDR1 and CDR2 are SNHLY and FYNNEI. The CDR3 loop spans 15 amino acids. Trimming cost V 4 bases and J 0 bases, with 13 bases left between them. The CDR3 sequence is CASSGQWFSSYEQYF. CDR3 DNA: TGTGCCAGCAGTGGCCAATGGTTCAGCTCCTACGAGCAGTACTTC.

The CDR3 nucleotides read TGTGCCAGCAGCTTGTTGCCGGGTGGCTACACCTTC. Translated, it gives CASSLLPGGYTF. This rearrangement joins TRBV5-6 to TRBJ1-2; D ambiguous. Trimming stripped 1 base from V and 7 bases from J, with 8 bases between. Germline lookup yields CDR1 SGHDT and CDR2 YYEEEE. This CDR3 spans 12 amino acids.

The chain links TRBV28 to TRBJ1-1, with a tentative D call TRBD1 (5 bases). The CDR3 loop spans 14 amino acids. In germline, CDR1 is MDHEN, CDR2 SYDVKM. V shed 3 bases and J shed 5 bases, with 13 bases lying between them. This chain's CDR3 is CASSFRGKTTEAFF. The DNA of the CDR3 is TGTGCCAGCAGTTTTCGGGGGAAAACTACTGAAGCTTTCTTT.

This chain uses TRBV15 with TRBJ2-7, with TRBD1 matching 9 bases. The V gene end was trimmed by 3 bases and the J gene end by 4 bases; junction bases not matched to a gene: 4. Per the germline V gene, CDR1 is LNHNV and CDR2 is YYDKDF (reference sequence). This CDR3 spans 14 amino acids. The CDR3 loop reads CATSRGQGGYEQYF. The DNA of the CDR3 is TGTGCCACCAGCAGGGGACAGGGAGGTTACGAGCAGTACTTC.

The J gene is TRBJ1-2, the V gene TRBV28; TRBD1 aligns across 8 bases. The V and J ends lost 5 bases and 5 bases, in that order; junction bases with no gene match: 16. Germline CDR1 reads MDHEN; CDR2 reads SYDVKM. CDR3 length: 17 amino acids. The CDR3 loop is CASSRQGSGTPLYGYTF. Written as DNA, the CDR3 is TGTGCCAGCAGTAGACAGGGGTCGGGAACGCCGTTATATGGCTACACCTTC.

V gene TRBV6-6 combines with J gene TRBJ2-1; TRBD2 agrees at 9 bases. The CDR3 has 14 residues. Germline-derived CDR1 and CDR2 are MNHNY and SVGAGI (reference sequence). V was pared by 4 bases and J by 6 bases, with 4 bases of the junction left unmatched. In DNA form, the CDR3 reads TGTGCCAGCAGTTTACTAGCGGGTGCCAATGAGCAGTTCTTC. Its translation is CASSLLAGANEQFF.

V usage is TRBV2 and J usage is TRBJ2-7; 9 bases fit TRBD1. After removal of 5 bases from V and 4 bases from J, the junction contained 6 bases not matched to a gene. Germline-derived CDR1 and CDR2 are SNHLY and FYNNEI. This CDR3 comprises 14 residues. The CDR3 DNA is TGTGCCAGCAGTACCGGGACAGGGAAATACGAGCAGTACTTC. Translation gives CASSTGTGKYEQYF.